Presented here are 10 T cell receptor beta chains from one specimen sequenced in a study of shared clonotypes between healthy human individuals. Generated by immunoSEQ multiplex PCR, the TCRdb table keeps only in-frame clones and is missing some. The sample has about 490,000 clones; 76% are singletons. Specimen: PBMCs. The receptors shown here come from a middle-aged woman in good health. Some clones in this sample may be carry-over from other donors' samples.

The genes are TRBV18 and TRBJ2-2, with TRBD2 matching 7 bases. CDR3 length equals 17 residues. Germline trimming cut 6 bases from V and 3 bases from J; bases unmatched to any gene: 13. CDR1 KGHSH and CDR2 LQKENI come from the germline V gene. The DNA of the CDR3 is TGTGCCAGCTCTCAACGGGTGGCTAGCGGCGACACCGGGGAGCTGTTTTTT. Amino acids: CASSQRVASGDTGELFF.

The V call is TRBV29-1, the J call TRBJ2-1; perhaps TRBD1 as D (6 bases). Germline assignment: CDR1 SQVTM and CDR2 ANQGSEA. This CDR3 contains 15 residues. Trimming shortened V by 6 bases and J by 7 bases, and 22 bases separated the two germline ends. The CDR3 region is CSVKPRQTGTNEQFF. Here the CDR3 DNA reads TGCAGCGTGAAACCGCGACAGACCGGGACAAATGAGCAGTTCTTC.

The V call is TRBV7-2, the J call TRBJ2-3; the match to TRBD2 covers 9 bases. Losses at the gene ends were 5 bases for V and 6 bases for J; bases not matched to a gene: 12. The germline gives CDR1 SGHTA, CDR2 FQGNSA. The CDR3 is 16 residues long. The CDR3 sequence is CASSPQPGTSLDTQYF. The CDR3 DNA follows: TGTGCCAGCAGCCCCCAACCGGGGACTAGCCTCGATACGCAGTATTTT.

This clone was seen just once. This chain uses TRBV27 with TRBJ1-5; 7 nucleotides line up with TRBD1. The germline gives CDR1 MNHEY, CDR2 SMNVEV (reference sequence). Unmatched junction bases numbered 8, after V lost 7 bases and J lost 5 bases. The length of the CDR3 is 14 residues. The chain's CDR3 is CASTTTGDYQPQHF. DNA of the CDR3: TGTGCCAGCACCACTACAGGGGATTATCAGCCCCAGCATTTT.

To note about this clone: Within the sample, other DNA sequences also encode this same CDR3. CDR3 sequence: CATTEELGQSSGANVLTF. CDR3 bases: TGTGCCACCACCGAGGAGCTGGGGCAGAGCTCTGGGGCCAACGTCCTGACTTTC. This chain connects TRBV28 to TRBJ2-6; maybe TRBD1 (5 bases). Germline CDR1 and CDR2: MDHEN and SYDVKM. The V gene lost 10 bases and the J gene lost 0 bases, with 22 bases spanning the gap. The CDR3 consists of 18 residues.

This clone was recorded only once. The chain has TRBV30 and TRBJ1-3, with D uncertain. This CDR3 has 13 amino acids. Germline V gene sequence: CDR1 GTSNPN, CDR2 SVGIG (reference sequence). V was cut by 1 base and J by 3 bases, with 7 bases left in between. Here the CDR3 reads CAWSEAFGNTIYF. The CDR3 nucleotides are TGTGCCTGGAGTGAGGCATTTGGAAACACCATATATTTT.

The chain couples TRBV7-2 to TRBJ2-1, with D possibly TRBD2 on 6 matching bases. Germline assignment: CDR1 SGHTA and CDR2 FQGNSA. The V and J ends lost 7 bases and 2 bases respectively, with 15 bases between them. The CDR3 sequence is 15 residues long. CDR3 bases: TGTGCCAGCATTATAGACGGAGGGACCTACAATGAGCAGTTCTTC. Its protein product is CASIIDGGTYNEQFF.

This clone was recorded a few times. The chain links TRBV5-1 to TRBJ1-1, with D possibly matching TRBD1 (6 bases). CDR1 is SGHRS and CDR2 is YFSETQ in the germline V gene. Trimming took 5 bases from V and 2 from J, leaving 13 bases between them. CDR3 size: 14 residues. The CDR3 reads CASRLAGANTEAFF. CDR3 sequence (DNA): TGCGCCAGCAGACTAGCAGGGGCTAACACTGAAGCTTTCTTT.

This CDR3 is CASSNRGWDYGYTF. As DNA, the CDR3 is TGTGCCAGTAGCAACAGGGGGTGGGACTATGGCTACACCTTC. J is TRBJ1-2 and V is TRBV19; 8 nucleotides agree with TRBD1. Trimming took 6 bases from V and 3 from J; bases not matched to a gene: 6. The length of the CDR3 is 14 residues. Germline values: CDR1 LNHDA, CDR2 SQIVND (reference sequence). Using reference TRBV19 and TRBJ1-2 for the parts outside the CDR3, the full variable domain is DGGITQSPKYLFRKEGQNVTLSCEQNLNHDAMYWYRQDPGQGLRLIYYSQIVNDFQKGDIAEGYSVSREKKESFPLTVTSAQKNPTAFYLCASSNRGWDYGYTFGSGTRLTVV.

This clone is a singleton in its sample. V and J are TRBV6-6 and TRBJ2-1; D remains unclear. Trimming pared 10 bases from V and 0 bases from J, leaving 13 bases between. The germline CDR1 and CDR2 sequences are MNHNY and SVGAGI (reference sequence). CDR3 length: 14 residues. In nucleotides, the CDR3 is TGTGCCACTACGGCGGTAAGCTCCTACAATGAGCAGTTCTTC. Amino acid sequence: CATTAVSSYNEQFF.